This TCR beta chain was sequenced during a study of cytomegalovirus exposure and HLA in healthy donors. This clone was found a few times. Its specificity is unknown. It was with 60 Vbeta and 13 Jbeta primers that the PCR ran. The table came from immunoSEQ multiplex PCR; TCRdb's copy has only in-frame clones and leaves some out. The table has approximately 200,000 clones, 80% to 85% seen once. Trimming left V 4 bases short and J 1 base short, with 14 bases between. The length of the CDR3 is 16 residues. CDR1 is MRHNA, CDR2 SNTAGT, per germline. Overall study results and limits: CMV antigen specificity of a few CMV-associated chains was confirmed in vitro. Most of the CMV-associated TCR beta chains (in a later analysis) appeared to be HLA-restricted. Researchers left out some V segments, among them TRBV6-2 and TRBV6-3, as indistinguishable. Reports described diagnosis of cytomegalovirus status by the classifier as highly specific and sensitive.

This TCR was recovered from a boy under 18 in good health and CMV-seronegative. Sequenced: PBMCs. V and J are TRBV6-4 and TRBJ2-4; perhaps TRBD1 as D (5 bases). CDR3 bases: TGTGCCAGCAGTGCCCCCGCAGGGTGGGCCAAAAACATTCAGTACTTC. Translated, it gives CASSAPAGWAKNIQYF.